This note documents a single TCR beta chain sequence. Its specificity is not known. This entry belongs to a study of cytomegalovirus exposure and HLA in healthy donors. As for the study in general: Prior work identified 117 million unique TCR beta sequences in 150 million to 200 million T cells. General observations from the study: An analysis that came later showed most CMV-associated TCR beta chains appearing HLA-restricted.

Researchers ran the PCR with 60 Vbeta and 13 Jbeta primers. Sequencing used immunoSEQ multiplex PCR; TCRdb keeps in-frame clones, though not all of them. The sample lists 87,000 or so clones, about 75% occurring once. Trimming took off 5 bases at V and 6 bases at J, with 14 bases between the two ends. Germline CDR1 SNHLY, CDR2 FYNNEI. The CDR3 is made up of 14 amino acids. This clonotype was sampled from a woman between 40 and 55 years old in good health and CMV-seronegative. The specimen sequenced was PBMCs. The chain combines TRBV2 with TRBJ2-1; TRBD2 might be the D (6 bases). CDR3 DNA sequence: TGTGCCAGCAGTTTTACTAGCTCTATCAATGAGCAGTTCTTC. Its translation is CASSFTSSINEQFF.